This T cell receptor (beta chain) was identified during a study of shared clonotypes between healthy human individuals. From CD4+ cells came CD45RA+ naive and CD45RA-negative memory subsets. In the original workflow: Quality scores were absent from the junction-only immunoSEQ sequences, so filtering differed. Measured with immunoSEQ multiplex PCR; TCRdb has only the in-frame clones, and not every one. That table supplies the V and J calls and clone size; D and trimming were determined from the DNA. The sample lists roughly 700,000 clones, approximately 79% occurring once. Study conclusions and caveats: When compared with the clonotypes that were shared by all four sorted-subset donors, the non-shared clonotypes turned out to have lower generation probabilities. Enrolling few donors narrowed the genetic and exposure-history diversity that was represented.

The CDR3 consists of 15 residues. The V gene's germline CDR1 is SGHAT and CDR2 FQNNGV. This clone turned up a few times. Its cognate antigen is unknown. This TCR came from a woman aged 25 to 39 in good health. The gene calls are TRBV11-2 and TRBJ2-5; D gene uncertain. The J call may be mistaken, given a closer DNA end match to TRBJ2-7. Sequencing input: memory CD4+ T cells sorted from blood. Documented subset: CD45RA-negative fraction. CDR3 nucleotides: TGTGCCAGCAGCATTCCTGGGTCGCAATCCTACGAGCAGTACTTC. Protein sequence: CASSIPGSQSYEQYF.